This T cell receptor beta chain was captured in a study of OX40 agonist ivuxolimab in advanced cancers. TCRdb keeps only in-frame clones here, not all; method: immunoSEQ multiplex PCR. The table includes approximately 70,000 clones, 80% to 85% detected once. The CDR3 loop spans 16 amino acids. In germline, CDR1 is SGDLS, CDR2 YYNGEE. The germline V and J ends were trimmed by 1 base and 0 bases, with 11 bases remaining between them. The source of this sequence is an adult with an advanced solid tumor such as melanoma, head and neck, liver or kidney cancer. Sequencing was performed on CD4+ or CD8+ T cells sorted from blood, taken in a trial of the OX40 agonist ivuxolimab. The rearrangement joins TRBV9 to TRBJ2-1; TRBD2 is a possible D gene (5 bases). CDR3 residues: CASSVTGSSSYNEQFF. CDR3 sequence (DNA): TGTGCCAGCAGCGTAACGGGGTCGAGCTCCTACAATGAGCAGTTCTTC.